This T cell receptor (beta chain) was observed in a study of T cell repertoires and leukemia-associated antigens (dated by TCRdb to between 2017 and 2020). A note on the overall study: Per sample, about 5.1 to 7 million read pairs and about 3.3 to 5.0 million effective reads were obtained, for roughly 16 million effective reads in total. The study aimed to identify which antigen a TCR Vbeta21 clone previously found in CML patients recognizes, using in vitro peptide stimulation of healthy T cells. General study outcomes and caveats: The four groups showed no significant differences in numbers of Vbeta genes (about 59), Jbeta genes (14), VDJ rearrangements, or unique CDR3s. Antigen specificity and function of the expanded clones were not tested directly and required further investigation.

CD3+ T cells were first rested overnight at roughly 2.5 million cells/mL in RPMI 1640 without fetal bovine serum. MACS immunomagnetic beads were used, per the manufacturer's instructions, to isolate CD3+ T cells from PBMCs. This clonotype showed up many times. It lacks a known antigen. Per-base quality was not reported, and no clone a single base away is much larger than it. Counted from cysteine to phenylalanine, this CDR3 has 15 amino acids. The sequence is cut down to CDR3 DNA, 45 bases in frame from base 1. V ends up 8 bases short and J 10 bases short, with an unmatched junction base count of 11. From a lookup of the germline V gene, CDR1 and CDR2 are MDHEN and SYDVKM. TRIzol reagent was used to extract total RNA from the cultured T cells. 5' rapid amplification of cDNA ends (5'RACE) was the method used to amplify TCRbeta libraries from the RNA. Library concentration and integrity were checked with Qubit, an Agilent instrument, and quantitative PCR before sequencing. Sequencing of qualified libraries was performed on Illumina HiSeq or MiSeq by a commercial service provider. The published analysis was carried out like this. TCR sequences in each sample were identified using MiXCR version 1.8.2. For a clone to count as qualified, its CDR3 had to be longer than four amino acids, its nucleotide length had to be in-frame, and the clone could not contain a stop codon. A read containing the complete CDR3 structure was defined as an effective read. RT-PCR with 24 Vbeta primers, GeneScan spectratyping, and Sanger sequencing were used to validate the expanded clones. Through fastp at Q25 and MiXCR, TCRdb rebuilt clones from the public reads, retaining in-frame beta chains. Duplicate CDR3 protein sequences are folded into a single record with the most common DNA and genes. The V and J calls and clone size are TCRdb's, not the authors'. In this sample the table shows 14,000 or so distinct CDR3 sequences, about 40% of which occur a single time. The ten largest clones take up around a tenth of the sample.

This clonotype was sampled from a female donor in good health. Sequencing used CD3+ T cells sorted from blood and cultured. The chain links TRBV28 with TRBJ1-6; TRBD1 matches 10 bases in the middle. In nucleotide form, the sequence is TGTGCCAGCGGATCCGGGACAGGGGTAAACTCACCCCTCCACTTT. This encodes CASGSGTGVNSPLHF. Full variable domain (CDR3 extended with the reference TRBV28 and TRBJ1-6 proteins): DVKVTQSSRYLVKRTGEKVFLECVQDMDHENMFWYRQDPGLGLRLIYFSYDVKMKEKGDIPEGYSVSREKKERFSLILESASTNQTSMYLCASGSGTGVNSPLHFGNGTRLTVT.